This TCR beta chain was identified in a study of blood T cell repertoires in COVID-19. Study-level information: PBMCs, B-cell-depleted T cells, or T cells were the source of the cDNA or gDNA that made up the material.

The CDR3 consists of 13 residues. Germline CDR1 and CDR2: SNHLY and FYNNEI. The V end was cut by 1 base, the J end by 5 bases, with 9 bases between. Authors' analysis steps: Amplification of reference gene primers was used by the study to estimate nucleated cell counts. Clones were sequenced by immunoSEQ multiplex PCR, and TCRdb holds only the in-frame ones, with some missing. The V and J calls and clone size were taken over from that table, and D and trimming were inferred from the DNA. Among fewer than 500,000 clones listed, roughly 87% were seen once. The study drew participants aged about 18 to 89 years from some 24 US areas. Membership in each cohort depended on participant-reported clinical history.

The sample was PBMCs or T cells enriched from blood (not recorded which). The receptor was isolated from a woman between 18 and 30 years old who had recovered from COVID-19. The V call is TRBV2, the J call TRBJ2-7, with D unresolved. CDR3 sequence reads: CASSEGQADEQYF. CDR3 nucleotide sequence: TGTGCCAGCAGTGAAGGGCAGGCAGACGAGCAGTACTTC. Using reference TRBV2 and TRBJ2-7 for the parts outside the CDR3, the full variable domain is EPEVTQTPSHQVTQMGQEVILRCVPISNHLYFYWYRQILGQKVEFLVSFYNNEISEKSEIFDDQFSVERPDGSNFTLKIRSTKLEDSAMYFCASSEGQADEQYFGPGTRLTVT.